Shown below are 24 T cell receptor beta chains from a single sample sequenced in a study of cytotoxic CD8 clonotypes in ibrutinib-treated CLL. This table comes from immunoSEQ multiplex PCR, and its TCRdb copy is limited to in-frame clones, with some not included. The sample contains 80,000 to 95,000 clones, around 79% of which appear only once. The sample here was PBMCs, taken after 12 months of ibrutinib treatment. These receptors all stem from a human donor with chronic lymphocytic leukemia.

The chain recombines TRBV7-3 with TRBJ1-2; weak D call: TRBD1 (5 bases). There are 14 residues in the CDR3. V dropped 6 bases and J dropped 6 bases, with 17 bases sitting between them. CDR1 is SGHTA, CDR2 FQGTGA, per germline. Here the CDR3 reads CASSGTRGGDGYTF. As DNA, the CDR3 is TGTGCCAGCAGTGGGACGAGGGGCGGAGATGGCTACACCTTC.

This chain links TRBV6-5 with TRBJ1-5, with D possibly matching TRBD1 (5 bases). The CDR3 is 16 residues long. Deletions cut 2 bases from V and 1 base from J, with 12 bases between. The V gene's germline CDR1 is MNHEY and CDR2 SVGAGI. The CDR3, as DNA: TGTGCCAGCAGTTACGGGGCGGTGGGAAGCAATCAGCCCCAGCATTTT. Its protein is CASSYGAVGSNQPQHF.

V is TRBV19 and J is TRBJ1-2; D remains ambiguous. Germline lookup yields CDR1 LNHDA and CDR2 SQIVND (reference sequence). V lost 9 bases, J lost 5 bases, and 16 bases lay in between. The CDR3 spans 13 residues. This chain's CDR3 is CASERSQTYGYTF. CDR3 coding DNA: TGTGCCAGCGAGCGGTCCCAGACTTATGGCTACACCTTC.

CDR3 sequence: CASSYSSFHSYEQYF. The CDR3 DNA sequence: TGTGCCAGCAGTTACTCCTCCTTCCACTCCTACGAGCAGTACTTC. The V call is TRBV6-5, the J call TRBJ2-7; D remains unclear. Trimming removed 0 bases from V and 0 bases from J, with 9 bases in between. CDR1 and CDR2 (germline): MNHEY, SVGAGI. The CDR3 sequence is 15 residues long.

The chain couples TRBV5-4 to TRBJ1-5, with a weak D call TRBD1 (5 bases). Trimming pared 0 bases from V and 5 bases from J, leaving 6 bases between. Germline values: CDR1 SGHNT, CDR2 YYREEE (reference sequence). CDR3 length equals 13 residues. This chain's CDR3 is CASSLGGDQPQHF. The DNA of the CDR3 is TGTGCCAGCAGCTTGGGGGGGGATCAGCCCCAGCATTTT.

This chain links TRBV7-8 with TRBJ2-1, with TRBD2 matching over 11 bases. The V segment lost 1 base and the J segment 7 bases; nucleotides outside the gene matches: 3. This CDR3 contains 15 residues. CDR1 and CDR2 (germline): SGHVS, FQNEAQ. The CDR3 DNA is TGTGCCAGCAGCTTAGGTAGCGGGGGGGTAAATGAGCAGTTCTTC. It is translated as CASSLGSGGVNEQFF.

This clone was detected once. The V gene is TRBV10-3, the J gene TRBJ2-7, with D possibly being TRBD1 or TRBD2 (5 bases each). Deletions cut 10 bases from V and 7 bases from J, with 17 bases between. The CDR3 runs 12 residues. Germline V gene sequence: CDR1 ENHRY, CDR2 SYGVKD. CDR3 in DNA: TGTGCCACCAGGGACCCCTTGGGTGAGCAGTACTTC. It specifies CATRDPLGEQYF.

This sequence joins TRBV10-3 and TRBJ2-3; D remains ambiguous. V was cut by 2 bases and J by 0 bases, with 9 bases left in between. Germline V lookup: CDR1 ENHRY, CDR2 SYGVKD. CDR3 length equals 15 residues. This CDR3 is CAISEGGPSTDTQYF. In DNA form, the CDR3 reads TGTGCCATCAGTGAGGGTGGGCCCAGCACAGATACGCAGTATTTT.

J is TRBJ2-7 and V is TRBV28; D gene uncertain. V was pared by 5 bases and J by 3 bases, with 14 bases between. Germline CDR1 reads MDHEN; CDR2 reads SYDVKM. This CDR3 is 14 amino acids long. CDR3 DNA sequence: TGTGCCAGCAGTCACCCACGCGAGTTCTACGAGCAGTACTTC. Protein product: CASSHPREFYEQYF.

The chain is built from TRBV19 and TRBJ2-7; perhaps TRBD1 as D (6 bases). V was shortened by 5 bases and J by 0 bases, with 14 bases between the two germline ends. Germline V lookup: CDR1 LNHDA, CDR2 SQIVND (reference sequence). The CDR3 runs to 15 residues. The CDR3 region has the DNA TGTGCCAGTAGTCCCCGCCGGGACACCTCCTACGAGCAGTACTTC. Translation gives CASSPRRDTSYEQYF.

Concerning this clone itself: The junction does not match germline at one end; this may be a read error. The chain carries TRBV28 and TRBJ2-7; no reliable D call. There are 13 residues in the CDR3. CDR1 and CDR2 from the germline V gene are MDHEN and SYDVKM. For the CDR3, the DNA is TGTGCCACCAGTCTCAGGAGCTCCTACGAGCAGTACTTC. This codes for CATSLRSSYEQYF.

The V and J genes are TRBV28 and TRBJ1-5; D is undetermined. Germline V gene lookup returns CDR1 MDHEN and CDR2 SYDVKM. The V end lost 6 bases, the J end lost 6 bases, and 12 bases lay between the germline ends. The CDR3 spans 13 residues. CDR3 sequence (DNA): TGTGCCAGCAGACCTGAGTGGGTTCAGCCCCAGCATTTT. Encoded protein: CASRPEWVQPQHF. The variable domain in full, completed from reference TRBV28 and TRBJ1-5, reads DVKVTQSSRYLVKRTGEKVFLECVQDMDHENMFWYRQDPGLGLRLIYFSYDVKMKEKGDIPEGYSVSREKKERFSLILESASTNQTSMYLCASRPEWVQPQHFGDGTRLSIL.

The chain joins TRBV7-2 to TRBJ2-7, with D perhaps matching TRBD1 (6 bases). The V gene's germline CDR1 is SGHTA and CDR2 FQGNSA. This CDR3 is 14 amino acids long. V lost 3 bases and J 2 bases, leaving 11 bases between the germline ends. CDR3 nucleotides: TGTGCCAGCAGCTTCCTGCAGGGGCCCTACGAGCAGTACTTC. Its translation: CASSFLQGPYEQYF. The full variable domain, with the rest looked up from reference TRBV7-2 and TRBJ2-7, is GAGVSQSPSNKVTEKGKDVELRCDPISGHTALYWYRQSLGQGLEFLIYFQGNSAPDKSGLPSDRFSAERTGGSVSTLTIQRTQQEDSAVYLCASSFLQGPYEQYFGPGTRLTVT.

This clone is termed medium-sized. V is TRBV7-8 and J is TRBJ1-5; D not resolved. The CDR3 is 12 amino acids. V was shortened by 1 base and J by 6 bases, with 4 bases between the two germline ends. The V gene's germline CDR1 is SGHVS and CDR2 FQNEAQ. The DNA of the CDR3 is TGTGCCAGCAGCTTAGTGGGTCAGCCCCAGCATTTT. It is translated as CASSLVGQPQHF.

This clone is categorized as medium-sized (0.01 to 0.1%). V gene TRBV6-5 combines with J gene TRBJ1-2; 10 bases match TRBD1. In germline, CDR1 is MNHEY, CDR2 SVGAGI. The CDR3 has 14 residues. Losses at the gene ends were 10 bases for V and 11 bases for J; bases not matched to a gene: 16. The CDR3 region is CATRPGQGPGWYTF. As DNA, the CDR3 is TGTGCCACAAGACCGGGACAGGGGCCGGGGTGGTACACCTTC.

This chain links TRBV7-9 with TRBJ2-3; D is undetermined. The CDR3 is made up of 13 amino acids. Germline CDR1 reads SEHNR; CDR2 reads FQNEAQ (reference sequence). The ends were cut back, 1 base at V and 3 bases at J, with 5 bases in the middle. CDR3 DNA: TGTGCCAGCAGCTTAGACTGGACAGATACGCAGTATTTT. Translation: CASSLDWTDTQYF.

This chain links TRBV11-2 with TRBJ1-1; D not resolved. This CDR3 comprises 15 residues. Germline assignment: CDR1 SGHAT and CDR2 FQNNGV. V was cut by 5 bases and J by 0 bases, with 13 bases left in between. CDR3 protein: CASSPRARVNTEAFF. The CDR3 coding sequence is TGTGCCAGCAGCCCGCGGGCGCGGGTGAACACTGAAGCTTTCTTT.

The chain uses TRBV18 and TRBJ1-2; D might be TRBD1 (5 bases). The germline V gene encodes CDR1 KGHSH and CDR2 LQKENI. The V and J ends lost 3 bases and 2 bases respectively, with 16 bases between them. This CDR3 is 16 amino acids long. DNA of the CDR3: TGTGCCAGCTCACCCCTGGTCGAAGCAGGGAACTATGGCTACACCTTC. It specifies CASSPLVEAGNYGYTF.

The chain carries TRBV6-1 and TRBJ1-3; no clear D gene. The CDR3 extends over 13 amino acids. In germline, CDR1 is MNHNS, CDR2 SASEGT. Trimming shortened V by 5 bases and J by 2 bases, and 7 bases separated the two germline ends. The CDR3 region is CASSLDAGNTIYF. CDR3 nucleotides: TGTGCCAGCAGTCTGGACGCTGGAAACACCATATATTTT.

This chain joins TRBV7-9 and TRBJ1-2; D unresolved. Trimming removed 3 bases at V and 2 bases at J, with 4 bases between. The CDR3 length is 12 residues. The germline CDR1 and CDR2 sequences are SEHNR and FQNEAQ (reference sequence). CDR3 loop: CASSLENYGYTF. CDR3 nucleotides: TGTGCCAGCAGCTTGGAAAACTATGGCTACACCTTC.

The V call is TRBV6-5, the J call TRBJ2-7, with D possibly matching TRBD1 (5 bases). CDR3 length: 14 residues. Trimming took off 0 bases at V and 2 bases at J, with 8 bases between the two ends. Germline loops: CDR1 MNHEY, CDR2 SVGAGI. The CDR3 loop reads CASSYSQGTYEQYF. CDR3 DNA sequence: TGTGCCAGCAGTTACTCCCAGGGCACCTACGAGCAGTACTTC.

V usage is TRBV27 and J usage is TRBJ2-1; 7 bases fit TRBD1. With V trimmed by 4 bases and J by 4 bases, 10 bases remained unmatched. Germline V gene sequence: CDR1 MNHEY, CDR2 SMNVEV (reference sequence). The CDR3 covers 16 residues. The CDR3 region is CASSSPGRDRYNEQFF. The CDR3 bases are TGTGCCAGCAGTTCCCCAGGCCGGGACAGATACAATGAGCAGTTCTTC.

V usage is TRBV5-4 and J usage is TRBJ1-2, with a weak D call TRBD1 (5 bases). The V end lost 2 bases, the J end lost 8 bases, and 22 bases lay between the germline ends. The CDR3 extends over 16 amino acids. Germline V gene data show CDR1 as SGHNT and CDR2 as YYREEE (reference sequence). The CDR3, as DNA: TGTGCCAGCAGCTTTGGGTTAGGGCCCAGGGAAGGAGGCTACACCTTC. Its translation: CASSFGLGPREGGYTF.

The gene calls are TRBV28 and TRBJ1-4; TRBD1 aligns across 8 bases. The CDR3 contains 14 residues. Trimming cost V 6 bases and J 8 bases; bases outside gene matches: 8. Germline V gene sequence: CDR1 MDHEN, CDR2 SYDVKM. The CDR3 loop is CASSQGDRWEKLFF. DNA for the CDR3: TGTGCCAGCAGCCAAGGGGACAGGTGGGAAAAACTGTTTTTT.